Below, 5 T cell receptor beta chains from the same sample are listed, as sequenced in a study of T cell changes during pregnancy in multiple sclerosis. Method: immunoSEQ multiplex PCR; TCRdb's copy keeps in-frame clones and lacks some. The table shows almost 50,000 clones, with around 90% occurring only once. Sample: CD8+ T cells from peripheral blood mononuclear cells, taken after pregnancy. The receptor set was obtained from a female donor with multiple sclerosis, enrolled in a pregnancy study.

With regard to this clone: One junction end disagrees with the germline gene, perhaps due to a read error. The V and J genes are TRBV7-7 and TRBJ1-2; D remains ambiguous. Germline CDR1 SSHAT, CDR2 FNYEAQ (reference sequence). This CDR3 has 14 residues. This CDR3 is CASSFGRRNYGYTF. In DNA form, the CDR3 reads TGTGCTAGCAGCTTTGGGAGACGTAACTATGGCTACACCTTC.

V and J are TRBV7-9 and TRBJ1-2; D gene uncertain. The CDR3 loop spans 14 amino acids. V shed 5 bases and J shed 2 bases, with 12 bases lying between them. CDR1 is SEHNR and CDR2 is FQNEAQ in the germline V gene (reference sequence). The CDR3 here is CASSHPTENYGYTF. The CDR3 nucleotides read TGTGCCAGCAGCCACCCAACAGAAAACTATGGCTACACCTTC.

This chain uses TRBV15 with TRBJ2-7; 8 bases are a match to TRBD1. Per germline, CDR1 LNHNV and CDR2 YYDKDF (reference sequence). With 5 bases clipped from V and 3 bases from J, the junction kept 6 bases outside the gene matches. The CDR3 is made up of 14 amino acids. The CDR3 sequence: CATSLRQGSYEQYF. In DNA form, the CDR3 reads TGTGCCACCAGCCTTAGACAGGGGAGCTACGAGCAGTACTTC.

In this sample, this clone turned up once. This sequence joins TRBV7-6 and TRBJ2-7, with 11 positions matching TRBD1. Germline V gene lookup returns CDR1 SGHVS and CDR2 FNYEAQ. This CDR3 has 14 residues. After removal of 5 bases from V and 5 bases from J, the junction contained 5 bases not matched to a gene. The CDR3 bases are TGTGCCAGCAGCACGGGACAGGGGGACAACGAGCAGTACTTC. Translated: CASSTGQGDNEQYF.

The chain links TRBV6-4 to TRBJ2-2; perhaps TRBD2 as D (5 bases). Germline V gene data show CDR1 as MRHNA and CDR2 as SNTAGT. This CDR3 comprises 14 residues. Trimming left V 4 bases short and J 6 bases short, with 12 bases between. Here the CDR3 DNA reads TGTGCCAGCAGTGCGGTGGGGAGTCCCGGGGAGCTGTTTTTT. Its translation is CASSAVGSPGELFF.